Below, 14 T cell receptor beta chains from the same sample are listed, as sequenced in a study of regulatory T cells in long-lasting Graves disease. The sample's time point: newly diagnosed GD, antithyroid drugs for less than 3 months. Generation of the TCR library employed RNA extracted from PBMCs. Building of the TCR beta libraries involved iRepertoire HTBI primers and Arm-PCR of CDR3 regions. TCRdb used MiXCR to reprocess the multiplex PCR reads, holding one entry per CDR3 protein. Among a few hundred thousand distinct CDR3 sequences listed, around 15% were seen once. A further study also used this sample, focusing on T cells in Graves' hyperthyroidism and ophthalmopathy.

The sample in question was peripheral blood mononuclear cells (PBMCs), obtained at new diagnosis, from a patient treated with antithyroid drugs. Receptors were obtained from a woman under 30 with Graves disease.

V usage is TRBV28 and J usage is TRBJ2-7, with TRBD1 matching 9 bases. Germline CDR1 and CDR2: MDHEN and SYDVKM. The CDR3 length is 14 residues. With V trimmed by 6 bases and J by 4 bases, 7 bases remained unmatched. The CDR3: CASSRDRAAYEQYF. Written as DNA, the CDR3 is TGTGCCAGCAGCCGGGACAGGGCGGCTTACGAGCAGTACTTC.

This clonotype was found many times. This chain joins TRBV10-3 and TRBJ2-3; D is unclear. This CDR3 spans 15 amino acids. CDR1 is ENHRY, CDR2 SYGVKD, per germline. Trimming cost V 3 bases and J 6 bases, with 16 bases left between them. The CDR3 DNA is TGTGCCATCAGTGAAGGTGGCACGGCGGCGGATACGCAGTATTTT. The encoded protein is CAISEGGTAADTQYF.

This clonotype was counted ten times or more. The CDR3 DNA reads as TGCAGTGCTAGAAATGGACAGGGGGCCGACGAGCAGTACTTC. Protein sequence: CSARNGQGADEQYF. The V and J genes are TRBV20-1 and TRBJ2-7; 11 nucleotides align to TRBD1. With V trimmed by 2 bases and J by 5 bases, 5 bases remained unmatched. Germline lookup yields CDR1 DFQATT and CDR2 SNEGSKA (reference sequence). This CDR3 spans 14 amino acids.

The gene calls are TRBV7-9 and TRBJ2-1; 12 positions agree with TRBD2. Germline lookup yields CDR1 SEHNR and CDR2 FQNEAQ (reference sequence). The V segment lost 5 bases and the J segment 2 bases; nucleotides outside the gene matches: 13. This CDR3 is 19 amino acids long. The CDR3 loop is CASSEVTSGSLSPYNEQFF. CDR3 coding DNA: TGTGCCAGCAGCGAAGTGACTAGCGGGAGTTTGAGTCCCTACAATGAGCAGTTCTTC.

This clonotype was seen ten or more times. The CDR3 nucleotides are TGTGCCAGCAGTAGGGCGGGAGGGCATGATGAGCAGTTCTTC. Protein product: CASSRAGGHDEQFF. The chain couples TRBV12-3 or TRBV12-4 to TRBJ2-1, with TRBD2 identical over 9 bases. The V gene end was trimmed by 5 bases and the J gene end by 8 bases; junction bases not matched to a gene: 7. The CDR3 spans 14 residues.

This clonotype showed up many times. CDR3 in amino acids: CSARRTAGNYGYTF. CDR3 DNA sequence: TGCAGTGCTAGGCGGACAGCCGGGAACTATGGCTACACCTTC. The rearrangement links TRBV20-1 to TRBJ1-2, with a possible D match to TRBD1 (6 bases). Germline assignment: CDR1 DFQATT and CDR2 SNEGSKA (reference sequence). Deletions cut 3 bases from V and 2 bases from J, with 13 bases between. The length of the CDR3 is 14 residues.

V is TRBV6-4 and J is TRBJ1-6, with a tentative D call TRBD1 (6 bases). In germline, CDR1 is MRHNA, CDR2 SNTAGT. V lost 4 bases, J lost 0 bases, and 19 bases lay in between. There are 19 residues in the CDR3. In DNA form, the CDR3 reads TGTGCCAGCAGTGGGATTCGGACAGAGCTGAGCTCCTATAATTCACCCCTCCACTTT. As protein: CASSGIRTELSSYNSPLHF.

This clonotype was counted many times. This sequence joins TRBV2 and TRBJ1-5; a possible D gene is TRBD1 (5 bases). V lost 1 base and J 1 base, leaving 14 bases between the germline ends. CDR1 SNHLY and CDR2 FYNNEI come from the germline V gene. This CDR3 is built from 17 residues. This CDR3 reads CASSEDRYVGSNQPQHF. The CDR3 DNA is TGTGCCAGCAGTGAAGACAGGTATGTTGGAAGCAATCAGCCCCAGCATTTT.

The chain employs TRBV6-1 and TRBJ1-3; D might be TRBD1 (5 bases). V lost 8 bases and J lost 3, with 14 bases in between. This CDR3 has 14 residues. Germline lookup yields CDR1 MNHNS and CDR2 SASEGT. Here the CDR3 reads CASDMGRNGNTIYF. The CDR3 DNA reads TGTGCCAGCGATATGGGGCGAAATGGAAACACCATATATTTT.

In nucleotides, the CDR3 is TGTGCCAGCAAGAAGGACGGCTTTTACGGCTACACCTTC. This gives the protein CASKKDGFYGYTF. This chain uses TRBV2 with TRBJ1-2; no definite D call. Between the trimmed V and J ends, which lost 7 bases and 8 bases, there was a span of 17 bases. This CDR3 has 13 amino acids. CDR1 SNHLY and CDR2 FYNNEI come from the germline V gene.

Notes on this clonotype: This may come from a read error, since a much larger clone is one base off. The chain uses TRBV7-3 and TRBJ2-1; 9 nucleotides match TRBD1. V shed 1 base and J 6 bases; nucleotides not matched to a gene: 16. This CDR3 has 19 amino acids. From germline, CDR1 is SGHTA and CDR2 FQGTGA. In DNA, the CDR3 is TGTGCCAGCAGCTTAATCCCCACCGGAACGGGACAGGGATTCAATGAGCAGTTCTTC. It encodes CASSLIPTGTGQGFNEQFF.

The chain carries TRBV2 and TRBJ1-6; D is undetermined. V gave up 3 bases and J gave up 7 bases, with 13 bases separating them. The germline V gene has CDR1 SNHLY and CDR2 FYNNEI. The CDR3 length is 15 residues. The CDR3, as DNA: TGTGCCAGCAGTGAGGAGGTCCTGCGGAATTCACCCCTCCACTTT. Protein: CASSEEVLRNSPLHF.

In this sample, this clonotype turned up many times. The rearrangement links TRBV28 to TRBJ2-7, with 8 nucleotides matching TRBD2. The CDR3 consists of 17 residues. The germline V gene has CDR1 MDHEN and CDR2 SYDVKM. Losses at the gene ends were 5 bases for V and 2 bases for J; bases not matched to a gene: 14. In DNA, the CDR3 is TGTGCCAGCAGTCCCCTACTTAGGCGGGAGGTCACCTACGAGCAGTACTTC. Residues: CASSPLLRREVTYEQYF.

In this sample, this clonotype turned up a few times. V usage is TRBV5-1 and J usage is TRBJ1-2, with D uncertain. The CDR3 sequence is 17 residues long. The germline V gene has CDR1 SGHRS and CDR2 YFSETQ. Trimming took off 0 bases at V and 1 base at J, with 16 bases between the two ends. Here the CDR3 DNA reads TGCGCCAGCAGCTTGGATTCGATGCCAGACCTTAACTATGGCTACACCTTC. Translated, it gives CASSLDSMPDLNYGYTF.